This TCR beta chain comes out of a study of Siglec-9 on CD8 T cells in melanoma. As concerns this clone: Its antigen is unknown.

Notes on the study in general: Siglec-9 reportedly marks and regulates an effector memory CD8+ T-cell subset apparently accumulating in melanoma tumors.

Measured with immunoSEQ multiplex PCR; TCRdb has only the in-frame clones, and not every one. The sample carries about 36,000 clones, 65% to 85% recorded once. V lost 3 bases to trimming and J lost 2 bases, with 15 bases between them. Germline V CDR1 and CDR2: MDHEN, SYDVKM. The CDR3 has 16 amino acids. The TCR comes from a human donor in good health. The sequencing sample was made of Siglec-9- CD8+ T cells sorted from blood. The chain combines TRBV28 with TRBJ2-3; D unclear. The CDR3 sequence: CASSFWSNFNTDTQYF. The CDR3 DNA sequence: TGTGCCAGCAGTTTCTGGAGTAATTTCAACACAGATACGCAGTATTTT.